The sequence of this T cell receptor (beta chain) was determined in a study of shared clonotypes between healthy human individuals. Every donor was a Caucasian adult from Nashville, Tennessee. This clone was seen repeatedly, ten times or more. This CDR3 is also generated by other DNA sequences in the sample. Profiling relied on immunoSEQ multiplex PCR, and the TCRdb table lists in-frame clones only, not all of them. The repertoire consists of about 470,000 clones, with around 79% occurring once and the leading ten covering less than 15%. The sequence was obtained from a woman aged 40 to 50 in good health. Some clones in this sample may be carry-over from other donors' samples. Source material: PBMCs.

The CDR3 protein is CSAKGGAQYF. The CDR3, as DNA: TGCAGTGCTAAGGGGGGAGCGCAGTACTTC. V usage is TRBV20-1 and J usage is TRBJ2-7, with D possibly called TRBD1 or TRBD2 (6 bases each). CDR1 and CDR2 (germline): DFQATT, SNEGSKA (reference sequence). The CDR3 is 10 residues long. Deletions cut 4 bases from V and 9 bases from J, with 10 bases between.